Listed below are T cell receptor beta chains from one sample, sequenced in a study of blood T cell repertoires in COVID-19. The data were produced by immunoSEQ multiplex PCR, yet TCRdb's version contains in-frame clones alone and is incomplete. This table has 250,000 to 300,000 clones, approximately 91% appearing once. The material sequenced was PBMCs or T cells enriched from blood (not recorded which). The source of these receptors is a woman aged 35 to 49 with acute COVID-19. CDR3s leave out the opening cysteine and the closing phenylalanine or tryptophan. D genes are given only for firm matches.

v_gene: TRBV4-3
d_gene: TRBD2
len: 15
CDR3aa: ASSQAGLAGVADTQY

v_gene: TRBV5-1
d_gene: TRBD2
len: 12
CDR3aa: ATTAGGDYNEQF

v_gene: TRBV19
d_gene: TRBD1
len: 14
CDR3aa: ASTPRGQRGATEAF

v_gene: TRBV7-9
d_gene: .
len: 12
CDR3aa: ASSFGLTSDEQF

v_gene: TRBV28
d_gene: .
len: 13
CDR3aa: ASSFSLRSTDTQY

v_gene: TRBV6-2/TRBV6-3
d_gene: TRBD1
len: 14
CDR3aa: ASSRGQGALTDTQY

v_gene: TRBV4-2
d_gene: TRBD1
len: 12
CDR3aa: ASSQDRDRGGYT

v_gene: TRBV27
d_gene: .
len: 13
CDR3aa: ASSSTGSLGNTIY

v_gene: TRBV7-2
d_gene: .
len: 16
CDR3aa: ASSEQRLVGGGGRELF

v_gene: TRBV30
d_gene: .
len: 14
CDR3aa: AWSGGGPWEKETQY

v_gene: TRBV6-5
d_gene: .
len: 12
CDR3aa: ASSSLGANYGYT

v_gene: TRBV19
d_gene: .
len: 12
CDR3aa: ASSIRQGNTEAF

v_gene: TRBV12-3/TRBV12-4
d_gene: .
len: 9
CDR3aa: ASSWGASLH

v_gene: TRBV6-5
d_gene: TRBD1
len: 12
CDR3aa: ASSRTGGSYEQY

v_gene: TRBV7-9
d_gene: .
len: 13
CDR3aa: ASSQPRGTNEKLF

v_gene: TRBV28
d_gene: .
len: 13
CDR3aa: ASSRTAGATYGYT

v_gene: TRBV29-1
d_gene: .
len: 13
CDR3aa: SVEGEQGREVPQH

v_gene: TRBV6-2/TRBV6-3
d_gene: TRBD1
len: 14
CDR3aa: ASSYSIRTGDYEQY

v_gene: TRBV6-5
d_gene: .
len: 14
CDR3aa: ASSYSAGLGNEKLF

v_gene: TRBV9
d_gene: .
len: 15
CDR3aa: ASSVVWGESGTDTQY

v_gene: TRBV15
d_gene: TRBD2
len: 14
CDR3aa: ATSRSAASGEETQY

v_gene: TRBV30
d_gene: TRBD2
len: 14
CDR3aa: AWNEGLAGHTDTQY

v_gene: TRBV30
d_gene: .
len: 12
CDR3aa: AWSPDRTLGKLF

v_gene: TRBV2
d_gene: .
len: 12
CDR3aa: ASRRETTNEKLF

v_gene: TRBV9
d_gene: TRBD1
len: 12
CDR3aa: ASSPDRVVTEAF

v_gene: TRBV19
d_gene: .
len: 12
CDR3aa: ASSIAGGNQPQH

v_gene: TRBV4-3
d_gene: .
len: 11
CDR3aa: ASSQVEGRKAF

v_gene: TRBV11-2
d_gene: .
len: 13
CDR3aa: ASSLETTMNTEAF

v_gene: TRBV4-3
d_gene: TRBD1
len: 14
CDR3aa: ASSQGRGQGSEKLF

v_gene: TRBV5-5
d_gene: TRBD1
len: 11
CDR3aa: ASSPGTGNTIY

v_gene: TRBV30
d_gene: .
len: 11
CDR3aa: AWNNGEGQPQH

v_gene: TRBV5-4
d_gene: .
len: 12
CDR3aa: ASSLGVGRGTQY

v_gene: TRBV4-1
d_gene: .
len: 15
CDR3aa: ASSQGGRGTSTDTQY

v_gene: TRBV6-5
d_gene: TRBD1
len: 13
CDR3aa: ASSSDRGRNTEAF

v_gene: TRBV27
d_gene: TRBD2
len: 14
CDR3aa: ASKNPGGGRSYEQY

v_gene: TRBV2
d_gene: TRBD1
len: 14
CDR3aa: ASSRQGAFGVDTQY

v_gene: TRBV24-1
d_gene: .
len: 12
CDR3aa: ATRPDKTTDTQY

v_gene: TRBV28
d_gene: .
len: 11
CDR3aa: ASSLGGGYGYT

v_gene: TRBV6-6
d_gene: TRBD2
len: 13
CDR3aa: ASSAGTSGPGTQY

v_gene: TRBV2
d_gene: .
len: 13
CDR3aa: ASSVITLGDSPLH

v_gene: TRBV28
d_gene: TRBD1
len: 13
CDR3aa: ASRLAGTGYHEQY

v_gene: TRBV3-1/TRBV3-2
d_gene: .
len: 15
CDR3aa: ASSQDQRLPNHQPQH

v_gene: TRBV30
d_gene: TRBD2
len: 13
CDR3aa: AWTLGTSSQETQY

v_gene: TRBV7-9
d_gene: TRBD1
len: 16
CDR3aa: ASSKDRGLDSGANVLT

v_gene: TRBV2
d_gene: TRBD2
len: 13
CDR3aa: ASSEIGLAGYEQY

v_gene: TRBV28
d_gene: TRBD1
len: 12
CDR3aa: ASSSTGGIYEQY

v_gene: TRBV5-1
d_gene: TRBD1
len: 10
CDR3aa: ASRTGGAEAF

v_gene: TRBV2
d_gene: .
len: 14
CDR3aa: ASSEARTFSRETQY